This T cell receptor beta chain was sequenced during a study of blood T cell repertoires in COVID-19. Study overall: Acute and convalescent COVID-19 samples came from the United States, Italy and Spain. T cells, B-cell-depleted T cells, or PBMCs supplied cDNA or gDNA.

Source study methods: Estimates of nucleated cell counts were drawn from the amplification of reference gene primers. Sequencing was performed with immunoSEQ multiplex PCR; in TCRdb, only in-frame clones are kept and a portion is missing. V and J calls and clone size are copied from that table; D and trimming were computed from the DNA. The table records more than 75,000 clones, around 85% of them present only once. This sequence was found in a woman in her seventies with acute or convalescent COVID-19. The sample comprised peripheral blood.

The CDR3 DNA reads as TGTGCCAGCAGCTTAGGAGGGGGCACCTCGGGCAATCAGCCCCAGCATTTT. Protein: CASSLGGGTSGNQPQHF. The rearrangement uses TRBV7-9 and TRBJ1-5, with 7 bases lining up with TRBD1. The V and J ends lost 1 base and 2 bases, in that order; junction bases with no gene match: 8. This CDR3 has 17 amino acids. CDR1 is SEHNR, CDR2 FQNEAQ, per germline (reference sequence).